One and the same sample provided the 21 T cell receptor beta chains below, sequenced in a study of cytomegalovirus exposure and HLA in healthy donors. Researchers ran the PCR with 60 Vbeta and 13 Jbeta primers. Profiling relied on immunoSEQ multiplex PCR, and the TCRdb table lists in-frame clones only, not all of them. The sample lists about 210,000 clones; about three quarters were seen once. The sample taken for sequencing was PBMCs. The receptors derive from a male donor in good health and CMV-seronegative.

This chain connects TRBV6-5 to TRBJ2-5; TRBD2 agrees at 9 bases. TRBJ2-7 matches the DNA end more closely, so the J call is doubtful. The CDR3 consists of 16 residues. Germline V CDR1 and CDR2: MNHEY, SVGAGI. Written as DNA, the CDR3 is TGTGCCAGCAGTTACTCGCGCGGGAGGGCCTTGGGCGAGCAGTACTTC. It is translated as CASSYSRGRALGEQYF.

With respect to this clone: The junction shows a germline mismatch at one end, possibly a read error. The V gene is TRBV14, the J gene TRBJ1-4, with 7 bases lining up with TRBD1. Germline values: CDR1 SGHDN, CDR2 FVKESK. The CDR3 sequence is 18 residues long. CDR3 residues: CASSPNMRQGAVREKPFF. As DNA, the CDR3 is TGTGCCAGCAGCCCTAATATGAGACAGGGCGCCGTTAGAGAAAAACCGTTTTTT.

The CDR3 region has the DNA TGTGCCAGCAGTGCCACGGGACAGGGGTCCTATGGCTACACCTTC. Translating gives CASSATGQGSYGYTF. The V call is TRBV2, the J call TRBJ1-2; the match to TRBD1 covers 10 bases. J gave up 4 bases and V 4 bases, and 6 bases lay outside the gene matches. The CDR3 totals 15 residues. Looked up from germline, CDR1 is SNHLY and CDR2 is FYNNEI.

This clone came up a few times. This CDR3 is also generated by other DNA sequences in the sample. The chain recombines TRBV25-1 with TRBJ2-1; TRBD1 matches at 8 bases. The germline V gene has CDR1 MGHDK and CDR2 SYGVNS. This CDR3 spans 13 amino acids. J gave up 1 base and V 8 bases, and 1 base lay outside the gene matches. The CDR3 spells CASQGASYNEQFF. The CDR3 DNA reads as TGTGCCAGCCAGGGGGCGTCCTACAATGAGCAGTTCTTC.

This chain uses TRBV21-1 with TRBJ2-1; TRBD2 was called by the table and not checked on the DNA. TRBV21-1 is a pseudogene locus. There are 21 residues in the CDR3. CDR3 coding DNA: TGTGCCAGCAGCTGGCTAGGGAGACGGTCAATGGCGGGGGCCCCCTACAATGAGCAGTTCTTC. As protein: CASSWLGRRSMAGAPYNEQFF.

This sequence joins TRBV10-3 and TRBJ2-7; 7 bases fit TRBD1. V lost 8 bases, J lost 5 bases, and 9 bases stayed unmatched. The CDR3 spans 13 residues. CDR1 is ENHRY, CDR2 SYGVKD, per germline. The CDR3 sequence: CAIGRDRANEQYF. As DNA, the CDR3 is TGTGCCATCGGCCGGGACAGAGCTAACGAGCAGTACTTC.

This clone appeared once. DNA for the CDR3: TGTGCCAGCTCCGCCCAGGGGAGGAACACTGAAGCTTTCTTT. Its translation: CASSAQGRNTEAFF. The rearrangement joins TRBV18 to TRBJ1-1; D perhaps matches TRBD1 (6 bases). V lost 6 bases to trimming and J lost 1 base, with 12 bases between them. Germline V gives CDR1 KGHSH, CDR2 LQKENI. CDR3 length equals 14 residues.

V usage is TRBV5-1 and J usage is TRBJ2-7; perhaps TRBD1 as D (5 bases). Looked up from germline, CDR1 is SGHRS and CDR2 is YFSETQ. Trimming cost V 3 bases and J 3 bases, with 7 bases left between them. CDR3 length equals 12 residues. CDR3 sequence reads: CASSSQGYEQYF. The CDR3 DNA is TGCGCCAGCAGCTCTCAGGGCTACGAGCAGTACTTC.

With respect to this clone: This CDR3 is missing its conserved last phenylalanine or tryptophan, likely due to a read error. This sequence joins TRBV30 and TRBJ2-7; TRBD1 agrees at 9 bases. CDR3 size: 14 residues. In germline, CDR1 is GTSNPN, CDR2 SVGIG (reference sequence). The V gene end was trimmed by 1 base and the J gene end by 2 bases; junction bases not matched to a gene: 3. CDR3 residues: CAWSGGTGTYEQYL. The CDR3 DNA is TGTGCCTGGAGTGGGGGGACAGGGACCTACGAGCAGTACCTC.

With respect to this clone: This sample also contains other DNA sequences that code for the same CDR3. J is TRBJ1-1 and V is TRBV9; 9 bases map to TRBD1. The CDR3 has 14 amino acids. V lost 0 bases, J lost 6 bases, and 3 bases stayed unmatched. Per germline, CDR1 SGDLS and CDR2 YYNGEE. CDR3 in amino acids: CASSVEGTGSEAFF. The CDR3 DNA reads TGTGCCAGCAGCGTAGAAGGGACAGGGTCTGAAGCTTTCTTT.

V usage is TRBV6-5 and J usage is TRBJ1-1; 9 bases fit TRBD1. There are 15 residues in the CDR3. Germline loops: CDR1 MNHEY, CDR2 SVGAGI. V dropped 4 bases and J dropped 6; count of bases not matched to a gene: 9. Written as DNA, the CDR3 is TGTGCCAGCAGTTCCGAACAGGGGGCCGGAGCTGAAGCTTTCTTT. It yields the protein CASSSEQGAGAEAFF.

The chain carries TRBV18 and TRBJ2-7; possibly TRBD1 for D (6 bases). This CDR3 spans 13 amino acids. V dropped 6 bases and J dropped 1 base, with 10 bases sitting between them. Germline CDR1 and CDR2: KGHSH and LQKENI. This chain's CDR3 is CASSGTFSYEQYF. The CDR3 DNA follows: TGTGCCAGCTCCGGGACATTTTCCTACGAGCAGTACTTC.

V usage is TRBV27 and J usage is TRBJ2-3; no firm D call. Looked up from germline, CDR1 is MNHEY and CDR2 is SMNVEV (reference sequence). Deletions cut 3 bases from V and 2 bases from J, with 21 bases between. The CDR3 has 18 residues. The chain's CDR3 is CASSFTPTPPSFTDTQYF. CDR3 sequence (DNA): TGTGCCAGCAGTTTTACTCCCACGCCCCCGTCTTTCACAGATACGCAGTATTTT.

The rearrangement links TRBV11-1 to TRBJ2-7; D is possibly TRBD1 (5 bases). The V end was cut by 5 bases, the J end by 9 bases, with 23 bases between. The length of the CDR3 is 15 residues. CDR1 and CDR2 from the germline V gene are SGHAT and FQDESV (reference sequence). CDR3 bases: TGTGCCAGCAGCCAGGGTGCGGCGAACGTTAGAGGGCAGTACTTC. Its protein is CASSQGAANVRGQYF.

This chain uses TRBV5-1 with TRBJ1-5; perhaps TRBD1 as D (6 bases). The germline V gene has CDR1 SGHRS and CDR2 YFSETQ. This CDR3 is built from 14 residues. The V gene lost 1 base and the J gene lost 5 bases, with 10 bases spanning the gap. CDR3 sequence (DNA): TGCGCCAGCAGCTTGACAGGGCTCGATCAGCCCCAGCATTTT. It is translated as CASSLTGLDQPQHF.

This chain links TRBV7-9 with TRBJ2-7, with 8 bases that match TRBD2. The CDR3 length is 16 residues. Germline V gene sequence: CDR1 SEHNR, CDR2 FQNEAQ (reference sequence). The trim removed 2 bases at V and 3 bases at J, leaving 9 bases unmatched. CDR3 region: CASSLLGSGSIYEQYF. CDR3 bases: TGTGCCAGCAGCTTATTGGGCAGCGGGAGTATCTACGAGCAGTACTTC.

The gene calls are TRBV18 and TRBJ2-1, with D perhaps TRBD1 (5 bases). This CDR3 contains 12 residues. V was pared by 1 base and J by 9 bases, with 7 bases between. Germline CDR1 reads KGHSH; CDR2 reads LQKENI. This chain's CDR3 is CASSPQRGEQFF. The CDR3 bases are TGTGCCAGCTCACCACAAAGGGGTGAGCAGTTCTTC. Looking up the rest from reference TRBV18 and TRBJ2-1 gives the full variable domain: NAGVMQNPRHLVRRRGQEARLRCSPMKGHSHVYWYRQLPEEGLKFMVYLQKENIIDESGMPKERFSAEFPKEGPSILRIQQVVRGDSAAYFCASSPQRGEQFFGPGTRLTVL.

This clone was detected a few times. The chain has TRBV19 and TRBJ2-3, with 7 bases matching TRBD1. CDR3 length: 12 amino acids. Germline V gene data show CDR1 as LNHDA and CDR2 as SQIVND (reference sequence). Trimming cost V 9 bases and J 8 bases; bases outside gene matches: 8. CDR3 in DNA: TGTGCCAGCTCCCTCGACAGGGTTACGCAGTATTTT. Translating gives CASSLDRVTQYF.

The genes are TRBV7-7 and TRBJ2-7; a possible D gene is TRBD1 (5 bases). Looked up from germline, CDR1 is SSHAT and CDR2 is FNYEAQ (reference sequence). V lost 5 bases, J lost 3 bases, and 11 bases lay in between. The CDR3 length is 13 residues. CDR3 nucleotides: TGTGCCAGCAGCCAGGGCAGGGACTACGAGCAGTACTTC. Translated, it gives CASSQGRDYEQYF.

The V gene is TRBV4-1, the J gene TRBJ2-1; 7 nucleotides agree with TRBD2. The CDR3 is 16 residues long. The V gene's germline CDR1 is MGHRA and CDR2 YSYEKL. After removal of 0 bases from V and 2 bases from J, the junction contained 4 bases not matched to a gene. The CDR3, as DNA: TGCGCCAGCAGCCAAGATCTAGGACTAGCCTACAATGAGCAGTTCTTC. Protein: CASSQDLGLAYNEQFF.

J is TRBJ2-1 and V is TRBV5-1, with TRBD2 as a possible D gene (6 bases). The V gene's germline CDR1 is SGHRS and CDR2 YFSETQ. CDR3 length equals 15 residues. Trimming pared 3 bases from V and 9 bases from J, leaving 19 bases between. The chain's CDR3 is CASSWTTLWGSEQFF. As DNA, the CDR3 is TGCGCCAGCAGCTGGACTACTTTATGGGGCAGTGAGCAGTTCTTC. Supplemented by reference TRBV5-1 and TRBJ2-1, the full variable domain reads KAGVTQTPRYLIKTRGQQVTLSCSPISGHRSVSWYQQTPGQGLQFLFEYFSETQRNKGNFPGRFSGRQFSNSRSEMNVSTLELGDSALYLCASSWTTLWGSEQFFGPGTRLTVL.